This T cell receptor (beta chain) emerged from a study of blood T cell repertoires in COVID-19. Study-level background: Material from acute and convalescent COVID-19 was sourced from the United States, Italy and Spain. From T cells, B-cell-depleted T cells, or PBMCs came the material, which was cDNA or gDNA.

Only a few counts were recorded for this clone. Original processing methods: Reference gene primers were amplified, and this amplification served to estimate nucleated cell counts. The table came from immunoSEQ multiplex PCR; TCRdb's copy has only in-frame clones and leaves some out. The DNA was the basis for D and trimming; V, J and clone size are from that table. The table lists about 250,000 clones, 65% to 85% of them singletons, with approximately 4% in the top ten. The CDR3 contains 15 residues. CDR1 is KGHDR, CDR2 SFDVKD, per germline. V lost 5 bases and J 3 bases, leaving 15 bases between the germline ends.

The rearrangement joins TRBV24-1 to TRBJ1-1; D gene unclear. The origin of this receptor is a middle-aged woman with active or convalescent COVID-19. What was sequenced was peripheral blood. The CDR3 here is CATSVGRGPDTEAFF. As DNA, the CDR3 is TGTGCCACCAGTGTCGGGAGAGGCCCGGACACTGAAGCTTTCTTT.